The clone carrying this T cell receptor beta chain was observed a single time. With a much larger clone just one base away, this may be a read error. The data stem from a study of neurological immune-mediated disorders. TCRdb passed the 5' RACE reads through MiXCR, listing each CDR3 protein once. Seen here are about 46,000 distinct CDR3 sequences, about a tenth observed once, and the top ten hold roughly 5.2%. The CDR3 has 15 residues. Looked up from germline, CDR1 is MNHNS and CDR2 is SASEGT. The sample was PBMCs. The V gene is TRBV6-1, the J gene TRBJ1-6, with D hard to call. This clonotype was obtained from a man between 65 and 85 years old with HTLV-1-associated myelopathy (HAM/TSP). The CDR3 loop reads CSSSVTSSPNSPLHF. For the CDR3, the DNA is TGTTCCAGCAGTGTTACCTCCTCACCGAATTCACCCCTCCACTTT.